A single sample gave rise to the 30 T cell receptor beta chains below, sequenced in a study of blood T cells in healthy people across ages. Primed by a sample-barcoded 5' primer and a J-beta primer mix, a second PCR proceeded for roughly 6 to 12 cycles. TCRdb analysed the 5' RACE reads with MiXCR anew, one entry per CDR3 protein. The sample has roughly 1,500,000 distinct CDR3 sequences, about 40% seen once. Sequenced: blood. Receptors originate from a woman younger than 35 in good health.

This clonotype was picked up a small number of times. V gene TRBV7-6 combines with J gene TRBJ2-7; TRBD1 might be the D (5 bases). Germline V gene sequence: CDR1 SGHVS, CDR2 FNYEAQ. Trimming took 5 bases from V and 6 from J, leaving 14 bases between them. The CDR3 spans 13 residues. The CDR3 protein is CASSRIQDGEQYF. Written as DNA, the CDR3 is TGTGCCAGCAGCCGTATACAGGACGGCGAGCAGTACTTC. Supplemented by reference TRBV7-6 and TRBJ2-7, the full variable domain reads GAGVSQSPRYKVTKRGQDVALRCDPISGHVSLYWYRQALGQGPEFLTYFNYEAQQDKSGLPNDRFSAERPEGSISTLTIQRTEQRDSAMYRCASSRIQDGEQYFGPGTRLTVT.

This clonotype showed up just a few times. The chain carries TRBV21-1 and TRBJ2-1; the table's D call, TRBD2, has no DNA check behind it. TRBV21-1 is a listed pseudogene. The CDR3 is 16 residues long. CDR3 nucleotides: TGTGCCCCCGGGCGGGGCCCTCAGAGCTCCTACAATGAGCAGTTCTTC. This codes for CAPGRGPQSSYNEQFF.

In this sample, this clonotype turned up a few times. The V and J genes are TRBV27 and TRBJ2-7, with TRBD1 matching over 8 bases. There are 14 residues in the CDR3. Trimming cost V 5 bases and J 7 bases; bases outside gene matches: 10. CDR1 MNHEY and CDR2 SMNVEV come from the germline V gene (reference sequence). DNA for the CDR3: TGTGCCAGCAGTCCGAGACAGGGGCAGTTGGAGCAGTACTTC. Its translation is CASSPRQGQLEQYF.

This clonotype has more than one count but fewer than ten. The CDR3 region has the DNA TGTGCCAGCAGCGCCGGTCTAGCGGGGCTTTACAATGAGCAGTTCTTC. Residues: CASSAGLAGLYNEQFF. This chain connects TRBV9 to TRBJ2-1; 9 bases line up with TRBD2. CDR3 size: 16 residues. CDR1 SGDLS and CDR2 YYNGEE come from the germline V gene. V gave up 3 bases and J gave up 4 bases; unmatched junction bases: 8.

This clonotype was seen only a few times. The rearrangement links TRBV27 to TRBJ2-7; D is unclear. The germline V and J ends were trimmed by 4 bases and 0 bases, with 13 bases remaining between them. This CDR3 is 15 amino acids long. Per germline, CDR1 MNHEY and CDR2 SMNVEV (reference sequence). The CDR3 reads CASSWKGAGSYEQYF. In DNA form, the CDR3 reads TGTGCCAGCAGTTGGAAGGGCGCCGGCTCCTACGAGCAGTACTTC.

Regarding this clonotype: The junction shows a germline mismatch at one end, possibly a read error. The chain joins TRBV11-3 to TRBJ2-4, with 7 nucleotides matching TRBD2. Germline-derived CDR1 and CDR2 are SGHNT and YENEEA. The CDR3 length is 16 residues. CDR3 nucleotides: TGTGCCGGCAGCCCAGATGGGGGGGAGGCCAAAAACATTCAGTACTTC. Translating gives CAGSPDGGEAKNIQYF.

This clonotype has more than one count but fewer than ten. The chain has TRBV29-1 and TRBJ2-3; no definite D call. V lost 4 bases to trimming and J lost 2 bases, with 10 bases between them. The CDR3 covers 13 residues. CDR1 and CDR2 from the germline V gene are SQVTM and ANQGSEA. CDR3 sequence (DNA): TGCAGCGTTGTTGCCAGACTCACAGATACGCAGTATTTT. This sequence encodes CSVVARLTDTQYF.

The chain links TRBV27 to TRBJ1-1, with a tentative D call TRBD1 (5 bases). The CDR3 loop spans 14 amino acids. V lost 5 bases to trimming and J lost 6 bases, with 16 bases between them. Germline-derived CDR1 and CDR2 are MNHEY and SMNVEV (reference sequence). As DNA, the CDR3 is TGTGCCAGCAGTATGGGGCAGGGCGGTTCTGAAGCTTTCTTT. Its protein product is CASSMGQGGSEAFF.

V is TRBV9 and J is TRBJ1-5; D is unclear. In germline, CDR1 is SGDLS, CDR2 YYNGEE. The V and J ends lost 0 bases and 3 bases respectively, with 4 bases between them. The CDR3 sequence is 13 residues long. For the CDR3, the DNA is TGTGCCAGCAGCGTAGATCCCAATCAGCCCCAGCATTTT. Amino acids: CASSVDPNQPQHF.

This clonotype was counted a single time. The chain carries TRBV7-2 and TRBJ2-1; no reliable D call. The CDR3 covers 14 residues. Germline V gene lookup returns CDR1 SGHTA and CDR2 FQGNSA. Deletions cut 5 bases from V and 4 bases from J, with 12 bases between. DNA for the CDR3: TGTGCCAGCAGCGTAGTCGCGGTTTACAATGAGCAGTTCTTC. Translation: CASSVVAVYNEQFF.

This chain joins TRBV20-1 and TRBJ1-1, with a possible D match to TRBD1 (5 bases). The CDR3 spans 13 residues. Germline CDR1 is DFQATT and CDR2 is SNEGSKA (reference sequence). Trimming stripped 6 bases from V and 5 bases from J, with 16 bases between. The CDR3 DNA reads TGCAGTGCGGAGAGAGGCAGGGAGACTGAAGCTTTCTTT. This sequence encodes CSAERGRETEAFF.

The CDR3 coding sequence is TGTGCCAGCAGCCCCTTCCGGGGAGAAGGGGGCGAAAAACTGTTTTTT. Translated: CASSPFRGEGGEKLFF. The chain carries TRBV5-6 and TRBJ1-4; 7 nucleotides line up with TRBD1. This CDR3 is 16 amino acids long. Per the germline V gene, CDR1 is SGHDT and CDR2 is YYEEEE. With V trimmed by 4 bases and J by 8 bases, 14 bases remained unmatched.

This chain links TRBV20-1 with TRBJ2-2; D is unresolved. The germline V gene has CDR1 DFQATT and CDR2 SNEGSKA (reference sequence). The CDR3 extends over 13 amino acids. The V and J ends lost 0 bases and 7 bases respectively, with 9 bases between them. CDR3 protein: CSARDRPRGELFF. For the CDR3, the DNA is TGCAGTGCTAGAGATCGACCCCGCGGGGAGCTGTTTTTT.

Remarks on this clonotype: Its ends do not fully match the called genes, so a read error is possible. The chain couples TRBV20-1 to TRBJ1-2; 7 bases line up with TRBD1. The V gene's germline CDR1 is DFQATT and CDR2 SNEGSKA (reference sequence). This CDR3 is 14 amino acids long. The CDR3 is CSAPSGGSGYDYTF. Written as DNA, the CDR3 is TGCAGTGCCCCCTCAGGGGGTTCCGGCTATGACTACACCTTC.

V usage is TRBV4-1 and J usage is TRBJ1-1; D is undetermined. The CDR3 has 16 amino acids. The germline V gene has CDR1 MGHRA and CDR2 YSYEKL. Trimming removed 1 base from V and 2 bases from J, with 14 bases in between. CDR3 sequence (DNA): TGCGCCAGCAGCCAAGGAGTAGGCAACCTCAACACTGAAGCTTTCTTT. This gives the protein CASSQGVGNLNTEAFF.

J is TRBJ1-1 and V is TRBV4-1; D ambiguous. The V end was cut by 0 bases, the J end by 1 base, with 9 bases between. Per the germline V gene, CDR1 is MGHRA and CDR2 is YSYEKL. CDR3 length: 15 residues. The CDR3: CASSQDGRENTEAFF. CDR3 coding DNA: TGCGCCAGCAGCCAAGATGGAAGGGAGAACACTGAAGCTTTCTTT.

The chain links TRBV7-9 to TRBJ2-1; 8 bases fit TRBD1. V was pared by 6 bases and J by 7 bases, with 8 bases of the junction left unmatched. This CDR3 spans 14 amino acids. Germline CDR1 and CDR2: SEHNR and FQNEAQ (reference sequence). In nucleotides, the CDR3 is TGTGCCAGCAGACCAGGACAGGGTAAAAATGAGCAGTTCTTC. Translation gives CASRPGQGKNEQFF.

The DNA for the CDR3 is TGTGCCAGCAGCCGCCCCCTTAGGATGGAGACCCAGTACTTC. Its translation: CASSRPLRMETQYF. The V gene is TRBV3-1, the J gene TRBJ2-5; D is unresolved. The CDR3 contains 14 residues. Trimming shortened V by 4 bases and J by 5 bases, and 14 bases separated the two germline ends. Germline V lookup: CDR1 LGHDT, CDR2 YNNKEL (reference sequence).

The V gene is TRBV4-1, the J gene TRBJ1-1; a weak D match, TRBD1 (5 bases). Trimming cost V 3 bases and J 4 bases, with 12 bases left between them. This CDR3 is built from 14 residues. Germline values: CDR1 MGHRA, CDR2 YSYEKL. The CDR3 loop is CASSQIEGSTEAFF. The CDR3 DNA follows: TGCGCCAGCAGCCAGATAGAGGGGAGCACTGAAGCTTTCTTT.

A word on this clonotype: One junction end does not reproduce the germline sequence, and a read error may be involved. The CDR3 reads CSANLAGGPGEQLF. The CDR3, as DNA: TGCAGTGCTAACCTAGCGGGAGGGCCTGGTGAGCAGTTATTC. This chain links TRBV20-1 with TRBJ2-1, with TRBD2 matching over 12 bases. The CDR3 loop spans 14 amino acids. In germline, CDR1 is DFQATT, CDR2 SNEGSKA (reference sequence).

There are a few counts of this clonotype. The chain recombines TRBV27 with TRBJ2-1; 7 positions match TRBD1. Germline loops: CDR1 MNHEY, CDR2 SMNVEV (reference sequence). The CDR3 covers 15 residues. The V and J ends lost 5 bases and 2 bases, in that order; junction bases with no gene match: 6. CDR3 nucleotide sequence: TGTGCCAGCAGTCCCCTGGGGACAGCCTACAATGAGCAGTTCTTC. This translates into CASSPLGTAYNEQFF.

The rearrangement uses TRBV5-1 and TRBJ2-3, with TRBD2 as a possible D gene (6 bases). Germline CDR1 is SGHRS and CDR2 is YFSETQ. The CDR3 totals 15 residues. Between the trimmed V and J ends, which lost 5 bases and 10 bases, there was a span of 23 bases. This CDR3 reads CASRGEGDSLRSQYF. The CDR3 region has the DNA TGCGCCAGCAGGGGAGAAGGGGACTCCCTTAGGTCGCAGTATTTT.

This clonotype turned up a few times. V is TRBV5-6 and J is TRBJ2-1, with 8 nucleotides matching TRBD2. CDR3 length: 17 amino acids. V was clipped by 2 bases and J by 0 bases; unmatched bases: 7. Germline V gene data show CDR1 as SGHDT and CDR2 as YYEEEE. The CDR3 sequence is CASSFILAVSSYNEQFF. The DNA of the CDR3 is TGTGCCAGCAGCTTCATACTAGCGGTGAGCTCCTACAATGAGCAGTTCTTC.

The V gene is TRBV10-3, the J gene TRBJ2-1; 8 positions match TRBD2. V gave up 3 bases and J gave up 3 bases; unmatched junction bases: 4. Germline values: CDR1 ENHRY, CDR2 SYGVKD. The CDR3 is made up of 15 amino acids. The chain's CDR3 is CAISDGGGNYNEQFF. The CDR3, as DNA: TGTGCCATCAGTGATGGCGGGGGGAACTACAATGAGCAGTTCTTC.

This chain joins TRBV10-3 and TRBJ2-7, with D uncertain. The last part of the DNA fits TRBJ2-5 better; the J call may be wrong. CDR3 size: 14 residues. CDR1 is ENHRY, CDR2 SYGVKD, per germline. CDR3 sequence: CAISEHGSRETQYF. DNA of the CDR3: TGTGCCATCAGTGAACACGGATCCCGAGAGACCCAGTACTTC.

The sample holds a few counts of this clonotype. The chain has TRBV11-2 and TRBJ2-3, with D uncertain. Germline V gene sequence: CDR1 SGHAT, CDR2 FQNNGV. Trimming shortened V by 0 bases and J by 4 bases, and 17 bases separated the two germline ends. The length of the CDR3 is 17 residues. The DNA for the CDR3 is TGTGCCAGCAGCTTAGATCGGTTGAATGTTGGGGCAGATACGCAGTATTTT. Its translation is CASSLDRLNVGADTQYF.

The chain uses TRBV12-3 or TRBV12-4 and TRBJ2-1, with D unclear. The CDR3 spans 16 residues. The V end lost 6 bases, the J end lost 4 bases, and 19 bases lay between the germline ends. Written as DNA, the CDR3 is TGTGCCAGCAGCCCCCTTATTACAGAAGCTTACAATGAGCAGTTCTTC. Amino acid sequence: CASSPLITEAYNEQFF.

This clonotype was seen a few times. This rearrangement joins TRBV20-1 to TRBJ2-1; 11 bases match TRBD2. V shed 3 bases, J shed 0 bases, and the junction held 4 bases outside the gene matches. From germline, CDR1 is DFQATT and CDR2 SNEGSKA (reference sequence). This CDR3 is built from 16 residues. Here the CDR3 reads CSARTSGTPSYNEQFF. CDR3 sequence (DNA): TGCAGTGCTAGGACTAGCGGGACCCCCTCCTACAATGAGCAGTTCTTC.

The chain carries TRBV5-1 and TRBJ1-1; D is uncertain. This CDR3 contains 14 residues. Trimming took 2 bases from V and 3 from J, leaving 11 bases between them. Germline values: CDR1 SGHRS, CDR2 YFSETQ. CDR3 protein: CASSLDTGYTEAFF. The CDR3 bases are TGCGCCAGCAGCTTAGATACGGGGTACACTGAAGCTTTCTTT.

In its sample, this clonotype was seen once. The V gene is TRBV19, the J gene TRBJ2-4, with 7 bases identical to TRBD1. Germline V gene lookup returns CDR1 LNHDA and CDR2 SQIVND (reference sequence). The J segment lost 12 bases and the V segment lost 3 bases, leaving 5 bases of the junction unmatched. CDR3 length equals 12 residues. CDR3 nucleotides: TGTGCCAGTAGTATGACAGGGTATCATCAGTACTTC. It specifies CASSMTGYHQYF.